A single TCR beta chain is shown here with its context. Its specificity is unknown. V gave up 5 bases and J gave up 2 bases, with 7 bases separating them. The germline V gene encodes CDR1 SGHRS and CDR2 YFSETQ. This CDR3 is 13 amino acids long. The sample originates from a study of response to subunit inactivated influenza vaccine. One entry per CDR3 protein, called by TCRdb with MiXCR from the RT-PCR reads. This table holds about 570,000 distinct CDR3 sequences, approximately 11% found once. General study results and limits: That few new T cells are recruited by each seasonal influenza vaccination was the authors' suggestion.

Separately, the same data were catalogued under a study of T cells expressing NK-cell markers. From that report: It was by 5'RACE template switching with UMIs that TCR beta cDNA was made. The authors derived TCR beta repertoires from sorted CD3+CD56+NKG2C+, CD3+CD56+NKG2C- and CD3+CD56-NKG2C+ T cells.

This chain links TRBV5-1 with TRBJ1-4; D is uncertain. This clonotype was obtained from a man in his forties or fifties who received an inactivated influenza vaccine. This material consisted of PBMCs from blood, taken on the day of vaccination. The CDR3 DNA is TGCGCCAGCAGAAGCCGCACTAATGAAAAACTGTTTTTT. Amino acid sequence: CASRSRTNEKLFF. The variable domain in full, with the rest retrieved from reference TRBV5-1 and TRBJ1-4, is KAGVTQTPRYLIKTRGQQVTLSCSPISGHRSVSWYQQTPGQGLQFLFEYFSETQRNKGNFPGRFSGRQFSNSRSEMNVSTLELGDSALYLCASRSRTNEKLFFGSGTQLSVL.